This T cell receptor (beta chain) was obtained from a study of blood T cell repertoires in COVID-19. The CDR3 contains 13 residues. Losses at the gene ends were 6 bases for V and 4 bases for J; bases not matched to a gene: 3. This table comes from immunoSEQ multiplex PCR, and its TCRdb copy is limited to in-frame clones, with some not included. The table includes around 230,000 clones, roughly 90% detected once. Sequencing input: PBMCs or T cells enriched from blood (not recorded which). This sequence originates from a woman under 40 who had recovered from COVID-19. The chain has TRBV12-3 or TRBV12-4 and TRBJ1-2; 9 bases agree with TRBD1. The DNA of the CDR3 is TGTGCCAGCAGGCGGACAGGGGCCTATGGCTACACCTTC. Translation gives CASRRTGAYGYTF.